This TCR beta chain was sequenced during a study of read filtering for tumor transcriptome and immune sequencing. Looking at the study overall: Revised staging placed 8 or 9 patients in R-ISS I, about 16 in II, more than 5 in III.

From about 400 ng of RNA, a library with molecular barcoded alpha/delta and beta/gamma adaptors was made. TCRdb passed the reads through MiXCR, listing each CDR3 protein once. The repertoire includes 100,000 to 150,000 distinct CDR3 sequences, over 10% of them detected once, and approximately 11% sits in the top ten. Germline V gene sequence: CDR1 SGHVS, CDR2 FQNEAQ. The trim removed 3 bases at V and 3 bases at J, leaving 3 bases unmatched. The CDR3 contains 15 residues. At the time of active disease, bone marrow was collected from every patient. This clonotype was counted at least ten times. Material for sequencing was a population of CD138-negative cells sorted from bone marrow. The chain employs TRBV7-8 and TRBJ1-4; 8 nucleotides agree with TRBD1. The source is a donor aged 40 or over with multiple myeloma. The DNA of the CDR3 is TGTGCCAGCAGCTTCGCGGGACAGGCTAATGAAAAACTGTTTTTT. This gives the protein CASSFAGQANEKLFF.